This T cell receptor beta chain was profiled in a study of CD8 T cells in Susac syndrome. It was with random hexamers that 0.5 to 1 ug RNA was reverse transcribed. Across 54 Vbeta and 13 Jbeta, immunoSEQ multiplex PCR amplified TCR beta CDR3. One entry per CDR3 protein results from TCRdb running MiXCR on the immunoSEQ multiplex PCR reads. The table includes roughly 140,000 distinct CDR3 sequences, 95% to 96% detected once. V shed 0 bases and J shed 3 bases, with 13 bases lying between them. Germline V gene data show CDR1 as SGDLS and CDR2 as YYNGEE. This CDR3 is built from 15 residues. TCR beta sequencing was performed on blood CD8+ and CD4+ T cells.

The receptor was isolated from a human donor with multiple sclerosis. The rearrangement joins TRBV9 to TRBJ2-7, with a weak D call TRBD2 (5 bases). The sequenced sample consisted of CD8+ T cells from PBMCs. The CDR3 DNA reads TGTGCCAGCAGCGTAGGGTGGAGTAGCGACTACGAGCAGTACTTC. Encoded protein: CASSVGWSSDYEQYF. The variable domain in full, completed from reference TRBV9 and TRBJ2-7, reads DSGVTQTPKHLITATGQRVTLRCSPRSGDLSVYWYQQSLDQGLQFLIQYYNGEERAKGNILERFSAQQFPDLHSELNLSSLELGDSALYFCASSVGWSSDYEQYFGPGTRLTVT.